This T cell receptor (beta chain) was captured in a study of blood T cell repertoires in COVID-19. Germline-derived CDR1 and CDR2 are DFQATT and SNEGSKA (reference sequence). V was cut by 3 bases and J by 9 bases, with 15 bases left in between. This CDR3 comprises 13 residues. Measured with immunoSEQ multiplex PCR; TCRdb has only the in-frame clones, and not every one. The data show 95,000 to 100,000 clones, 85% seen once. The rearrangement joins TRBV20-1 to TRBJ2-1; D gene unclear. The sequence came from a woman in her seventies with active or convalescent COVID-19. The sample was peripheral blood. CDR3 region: CSASRLSVAEQFF. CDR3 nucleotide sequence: TGCAGTGCTAGTCGACTGTCGGTAGCTGAGCAGTTCTTC.